Listed here are 18 T cell receptor beta chains from one sample, sequenced in a study of blood T cell repertoires in COVID-19. The table came from immunoSEQ multiplex PCR; TCRdb's copy has only in-frame clones and leaves some out. This table holds more than 40,000 clones, more than 75% found once. Sequences were obtained from peripheral blood. These receptors came from a man aged 50 to 60 with active COVID-19.

The chain joins TRBV7-9 to TRBJ1-1; TRBD1 matches at 10 bases. The trim removed 3 bases at V and 6 bases at J, leaving 4 bases unmatched. In germline, CDR1 is SEHNR, CDR2 FQNEAQ (reference sequence). The CDR3 contains 14 residues. CDR3 DNA: TGTGCCAGCAGCTTCCCGGGACAGGGGTCTGAAGCTTTCTTT. Encoded protein: CASSFPGQGSEAFF.

The chain carries TRBV27 and TRBJ2-7, with 10 bases aligning to TRBD1. Looked up from germline, CDR1 is MNHEY and CDR2 is SMNVEV (reference sequence). This CDR3 is 14 amino acids long. V was clipped by 6 bases and J by 3 bases; unmatched bases: 5. The CDR3 region has the DNA TGTGCCAGCAGCCCCGGGACAGGGGACTACGAGCAGTACTTC. Its translation: CASSPGTGDYEQYF.

The chain is built from TRBV5-1 and TRBJ2-5; TRBD2 might be the D (6 bases). This CDR3 comprises 16 residues. Per the germline V gene, CDR1 is SGHRS and CDR2 is YFSETQ. V was trimmed by 4 bases and J by 4 bases, leaving 20 bases between them. The CDR3 region has the DNA TGCGCCAGCAGCACGGAAAACGGAGGGTTTGGAGAGACCCAGTACTTC. Translated: CASSTENGGFGETQYF.

This chain links TRBV28 with TRBJ2-6; D possibly corresponds to TRBD2 (6 bases). The length of the CDR3 is 20 residues. Germline V CDR1 and CDR2: MDHEN, SYDVKM. Trimming removed 7 bases at V and 0 bases at J, with 25 bases between. The chain's CDR3 is CASTSPAWDSRHSGANVLTF. The CDR3 nucleotides read TGTGCCAGCACCTCTCCCGCCTGGGACTCGAGACACTCTGGGGCCAACGTCCTGACTTTC.

For the CDR3, the DNA is TGTGCCAGCAGCCATAATCCCCCCGGGACTAGCGGAGAAGATACGCAGTATTTT. This gives the protein CASSHNPPGTSGEDTQYF. J is TRBJ2-3 and V is TRBV7-6; 11 bases are a match to TRBD2. V dropped 5 bases and J dropped 5; count of bases not matched to a gene: 15. Per the germline V gene, CDR1 is SGHVS and CDR2 is FNYEAQ. CDR3 size: 18 residues.

The chain is built from TRBV5-4 and TRBJ1-6; D gene unclear. The CDR3 has 16 residues. The germline CDR1 and CDR2 sequences are SGHNT and YYREEE (reference sequence). The ends were cut back, 1 base at V and 7 bases at J, with 15 bases in the middle. The CDR3 DNA is TGTGCCAGCAGCTTGCAGGTTGCCAGTAGGAATTCACCCCTCCACTTT. This gives the protein CASSLQVASRNSPLHF.

The chain has TRBV9 and TRBJ1-3, with a weak D call TRBD1 (5 bases). Germline CDR1 is SGDLS and CDR2 is YYNGEE. V was pared by 2 bases and J by 6 bases, with 15 bases between. The CDR3 runs 15 residues. In DNA form, the CDR3 reads TGTGCCAGCAGCGTGGGCCGGGGGGGTCAAAACACCATATATTTT. Translated, it gives CASSVGRGGQNTIYF.

J is TRBJ1-4 and V is TRBV9, with 8 bases lining up with TRBD1. There are 16 residues in the CDR3. J was trimmed by 12 bases and V by 3 bases; bases with no gene match: 16. Germline-derived CDR1 and CDR2 are SGDLS and YYNGEE. The CDR3 coding sequence is TGTGCCAGCAGCGACCGGCGGGACAGGTTCTTTGGGGAACTGTTTTTT. Translation gives CASSDRRDRFFGELFF.

This chain links TRBV7-3 with TRBJ2-7; perhaps TRBD2 as D (7 bases). V was pared by 2 bases and J by 6 bases, with 14 bases between. Germline assignment: CDR1 SGHTA and CDR2 FQGTGA. The CDR3 consists of 14 residues. CDR3 region: CASSLGGASSEQYF. CDR3 bases: TGTGCCAGCAGCTTAGGGGGGGCGTCTTCCGAGCAGTACTTC.

The chain employs TRBV10-3 and TRBJ2-1; D may be TRBD2 (5 bases). Trimming removed 4 bases at V and 8 bases at J, with 15 bases between. This CDR3 is 14 amino acids long. Germline loops: CDR1 ENHRY, CDR2 SYGVKD. CDR3 sequence reads: CAISGRIEGHEQFF. In DNA form, the CDR3 reads TGTGCCATCAGTGGGAGGATAGAAGGCCATGAGCAGTTCTTC.

The chain has TRBV7-2 and TRBJ2-5; D may be TRBD2 (6 bases). Germline loops: CDR1 SGHTA, CDR2 FQGNSA. The ends were cut back, 5 bases at V and 3 bases at J, with 13 bases in the middle. This CDR3 contains 14 residues. The CDR3 DNA follows: TGTGCCAGCAGCCTGGGGGTAGCGGAAGAGACCCAGTACTTC. Translated: CASSLGVAEETQYF.

The V gene is TRBV5-1, the J gene TRBJ1-5; 7 bases map to TRBD1. The ends lost 2 bases at V and 5 bases at J; junction bases unmatched: 10. The CDR3 runs 16 residues. Germline lookup yields CDR1 SGHRS and CDR2 YFSETQ. The CDR3 DNA sequence: TGCGCCAGCAGCTTCGGGACAGCGCGATCATATCAGCCCCAGCATTTT. Protein sequence: CASSFGTARSYQPQHF.

The V and J genes are TRBV4-2 and TRBJ2-7, with 7 bases lining up with TRBD2. The CDR3 is 15 amino acids. From germline, CDR1 is LGHNA and CDR2 YNFKEQ. The V segment lost 3 bases and the J segment 0 bases; nucleotides outside the gene matches: 5. The CDR3 is CASSHGGDDSYEQYF. CDR3 DNA: TGTGCCAGCAGCCATGGGGGGGACGACTCCTACGAGCAGTACTTC.

This clone occurred a few times. J is TRBJ2-1 and V is TRBV7-2, with TRBD2 matching over 9 bases. In germline, CDR1 is SGHTA, CDR2 FQGNSA. The CDR3 runs to 15 residues. Germline trimming cut 0 bases from V and 6 bases from J; bases unmatched to any gene: 3. In nucleotides, the CDR3 is TGTGCCAGCAGCTTAGCCCTAGCGGGATCCAATGAGCAGTTCTTC. Translated, it gives CASSLALAGSNEQFF.

CDR3 amino acids: CAGGQGRHEQYF. The CDR3 DNA follows: TGTGCCGGAGGACAGGGGCGTCACGAGCAGTACTTC. This chain uses TRBV2 with TRBJ2-7, with 9 nucleotides matching TRBD1. CDR1 and CDR2 from the germline V gene are SNHLY and FYNNEI. CDR3 length: 12 amino acids. The J segment lost 5 bases and the V segment lost 11 bases, leaving 7 bases of the junction unmatched.

The V call is TRBV7-2, the J call TRBJ2-5; the match to TRBD2 covers 11 bases. The ends lost 5 bases at V and 5 bases at J; junction bases unmatched: 4. CDR3 length equals 14 residues. The germline gives CDR1 SGHTA, CDR2 FQGNSA. The CDR3 DNA reads TGTGCCAGCAGCCACCGGACTAGCGGGGAGACCCAGTACTTC. It translates to CASSHRTSGETQYF.

V and J are TRBV6-6 and TRBJ1-1; possible D gene TRBD1, 6 bases. Between the trimmed V and J ends, which lost 6 bases and 0 bases, there was a span of 17 bases. The CDR3 sequence is 16 residues long. From germline, CDR1 is MNHNY and CDR2 SVGAGI (reference sequence). In DNA, the CDR3 is TGTGCCAGCAGGTACGGCAGGGGAAACATGAACACTGAAGCTTTCTTT. This gives the protein CASRYGRGNMNTEAFF.

The chain carries TRBV21-1 and TRBJ2-2; the table calls TRBD1, which could not be checked here. TRBV21-1 is recorded as a pseudogene. The CDR3 is 15 residues long. CDR3 sequence (DNA): TGTGCCAGCAGCATAGAGACAGAGCGCTCCGGGGAGCTGTTTTTT. Residues: CASSIETERSGELFF.